The sequence of this T cell receptor beta chain was determined in a study of human T cells and chemical hapten exposure (dated by TCRdb to the early 2020s). A note on the overall study: For sensitization, 2% DPC in acetone was applied to a roughly 2 cm by roughly 2 cm area of upper inner arm skin. Patients additionally received weekly therapeutic DPC doses to the scalp throughout the approximately 22-week study period. Patch testing was performed on the upper back with Finn chambers containing 0.01% DPC, and the patch tests were scored after 6 days according to International Contact Dermatitis Research Group standards. The patient cohort, mostly female, included alopecia areata with under or over 50% scalp involvement, alopecia totalis and alopecia universalis. Libraries were combined into a pool for sequencing, and differences in TCR yield between samples came mainly from small differences in library volumes within the pool. The study tracked peripheral blood TCR repertoire changes in vivo during primary and secondary sensitization to the hapten diphenylcyclopropenone (DPC) in alopecia patients. Blood samples were taken from patients before sensitization (week 0) and at 2, 6 and about 24 weeks after DPC sensitization. Blood for TCR sequencing was provided by twenty-nine alopecia patients at one to four time points (pre-sensitization, 2, 6 and 24 weeks). Study-wide conclusions, independent of this receptor: Significantly more large CDR3 similarity clusters were formed by expanded TCRs than by pre-sensitization or healthy control sets, consistent with antigen-driven responses. DPC sensitization did not change how many TCRs were above 1 in 1000 frequency, and no evidence was found of alterations in global repertoire structure. Alopecia, a presumed autoimmune disease, was present in all patients, so the immune response of the patients might differ from that of healthy individuals. After repeated subsampling, changes were observed in the strength of the expansion versus patch-test correlation and in the threshold at which the correlation became significant. The number of PT1 expanded TCRs positively correlated with patch test score, significant at thresholds 8, 16 and 32 but not 4.

The CDR3 holds 13 amino acids from the cysteine to the phenylalanine. Just CDR3 DNA is preserved here, 39 bases in frame from base 1. As encoded in the germline V gene, CDR1 is MDHEN while CDR2 is SYDVKM. Cut back by 8 bases and 0 bases, the V and J ends lie 8 bases apart. Receptors were amplified or captured by RACE. Instrument on record: NextSeq 500. During library preparation, unique molecular identifiers were attached to individual cDNA molecules so that TCRs could be counted quantitatively and reproducibly. For every blood RNA sample, sequencing covered both the TCR alpha and TCR beta chains. Concerning the study's data processing: Samples had a median of roughly 98,000 TCRs, with a range from 23,224 to 690,600. V, J and CDR3 annotation of the TCR reads was performed with the Decombinator software suite. For the PS versus PT1 abundance plots, all samples were subsampled to the same number of TCRs (28,000). TCRs were defined as expanded if absent before sensitization and observed at least eight times at the 2-week time point. The public reads were reprocessed in TCRdb via fastp at Q25 and MiXCR, keeping in-frame beta chains. Under each unique CDR3 protein, matching rows form one entry showing the most common genes and DNA. TCRdb's processing, not the authors' own work, is the source of the V and J calls. The sample contains about 110,000 distinct CDR3 sequences, 12% of them found a single time. The ten largest clones represent roughly 1.6% of the sample.

Notes on this clonotype: Its cognate antigen has yet to be identified. Base qualities are missing; no much larger clone stands one base away.

The time point tag for this specimen amounts to: pre-sensitization, week 0. Explained via the paper, the treatment or condition label denotes: therapeutic diphenylcyclopropenone sensitization with weekly scalp DPC. At every patch-test visit, the blood draw took place before the patch test was put on. Patients were considered eligible if aged 18 to 70, diagnosed with alopecia and deemed suitable for DPC therapy, and patients were excluded if pregnant. Total RNA was extracted from unfractionated whole blood that had been collected in Tempus Blood RNA tubes. The chain is encoded by TRBV28 joined to TRBJ1-3, with the D gene not confidently named. The sample in question was whole blood, obtained in connection with sensitization to the hapten diphenylcyclopropenone (DPC). The sequence was collected from a woman aged 50 to 60 with alopecia areata. Some clones in this sample may be carry-over from other donors' samples. The CDR3 corresponds to CASEWGSGNTIYF. The DNA sequence is given as TGTGCCAGCGAATGGGGCTCTGGAAACACCATATATTTT.